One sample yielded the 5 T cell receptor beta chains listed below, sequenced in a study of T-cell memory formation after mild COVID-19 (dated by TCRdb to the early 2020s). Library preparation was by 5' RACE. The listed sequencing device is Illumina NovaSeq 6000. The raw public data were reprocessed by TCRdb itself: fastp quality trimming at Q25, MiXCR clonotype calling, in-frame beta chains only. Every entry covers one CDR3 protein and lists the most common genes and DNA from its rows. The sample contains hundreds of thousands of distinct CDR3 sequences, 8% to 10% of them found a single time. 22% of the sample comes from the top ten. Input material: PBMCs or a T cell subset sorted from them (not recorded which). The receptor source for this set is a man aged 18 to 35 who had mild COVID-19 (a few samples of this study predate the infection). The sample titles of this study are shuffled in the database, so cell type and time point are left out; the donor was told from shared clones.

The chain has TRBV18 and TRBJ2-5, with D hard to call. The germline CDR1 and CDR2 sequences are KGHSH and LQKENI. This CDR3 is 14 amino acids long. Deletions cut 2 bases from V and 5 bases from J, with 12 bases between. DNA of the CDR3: TGTGCCAGCTCACCAACCCTTGAAGTGGAGACCCAGTACTTC. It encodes CASSPTLEVETQYF.

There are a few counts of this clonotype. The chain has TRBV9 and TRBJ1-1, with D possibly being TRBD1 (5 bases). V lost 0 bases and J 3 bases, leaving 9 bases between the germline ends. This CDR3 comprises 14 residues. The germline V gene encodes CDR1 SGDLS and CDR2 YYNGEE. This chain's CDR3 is CASSVDGGDTEAFF. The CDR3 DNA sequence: TGTGCCAGCAGCGTAGATGGGGGGGACACTGAAGCTTTCTTT.

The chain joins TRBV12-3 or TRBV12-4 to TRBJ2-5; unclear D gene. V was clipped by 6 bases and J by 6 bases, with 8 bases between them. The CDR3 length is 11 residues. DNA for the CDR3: TGTGCCAGCAGCGTCTTCAAGACCCAGTACTTC. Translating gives CASSVFKTQYF.

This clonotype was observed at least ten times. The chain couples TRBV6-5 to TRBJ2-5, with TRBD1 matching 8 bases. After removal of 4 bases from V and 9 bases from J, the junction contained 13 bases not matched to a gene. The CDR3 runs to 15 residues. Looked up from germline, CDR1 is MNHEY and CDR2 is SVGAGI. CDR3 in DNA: TGTGCCAGCAGTTCCGGACAGGGCCGGGGGAGACCCCAGTACTTC. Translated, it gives CASSSGQGRGRPQYF.

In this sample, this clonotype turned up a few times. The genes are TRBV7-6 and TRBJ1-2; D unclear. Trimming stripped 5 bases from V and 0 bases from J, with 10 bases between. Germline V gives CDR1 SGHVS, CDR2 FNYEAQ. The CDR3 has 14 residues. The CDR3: CASSRSGANYGYTF. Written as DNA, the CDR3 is TGTGCCAGCAGCAGGTCAGGAGCTAACTATGGCTACACCTTC.